These 6 T cell receptor beta chains originate from one sample sequenced in a study of regulatory T cells in long-lasting Graves disease. Time point in this sample: newly diagnosed GD, antithyroid drugs for less than 3 months. PBMC RNA served as the TCR library source. The authors built TCR beta libraries using iRepertoire HTBI primers and Arm-PCR of CDR3 regions. A single record per CDR3 protein comes from TCRdb applying MiXCR to the multiplex PCR reads. The data hold 420,000 or so distinct CDR3 sequences, with less than 20% observed a single time. These data are also associated with another study on T cells in Graves' hyperthyroidism and ophthalmopathy.

Source: peripheral blood mononuclear cells (PBMCs), taken at new diagnosis, from a patient treated with antithyroid drugs. These TCRs come from a woman younger than 30 with Graves disease.

This clonotype appeared many times. This chain connects TRBV6-1 to TRBJ2-1, with 11 bases fitting TRBD2. CDR1 and CDR2 (germline): MNHNS, SASEGT. CDR3 size: 16 residues. J was trimmed by 0 bases and V by 11 bases; bases with no gene match: 9. The CDR3 nucleotides are TGTGCCGCACAACTAGCGGGAGCTAGCTCCTACAATGAGCAGTTCTTC. This codes for CAAQLAGASSYNEQFF.

The rearrangement joins TRBV7-2 to TRBJ2-1; tentatively, D is TRBD1 or TRBD2 (5 bases each). Looked up from germline, CDR1 is SGHTA and CDR2 is FQGNSA. Trimming cost V 1 base and J 5 bases, with 9 bases left between them. This CDR3 is 14 amino acids long. CDR3 in DNA: TGTGCCAGCAGCTTAGAGGGACCCAACAATGAGCAGTTCTTC. Its protein is CASSLEGPNNEQFF.

This clonotype was recorded at least ten times. The V gene is TRBV15, the J gene TRBJ2-3, with D possibly being TRBD2 (6 bases). Trimming removed 3 bases from V and 3 bases from J, with 13 bases in between. Germline CDR1 reads LNHNV; CDR2 reads YYDKDF (reference sequence). CDR3 length: 15 amino acids. As DNA, the CDR3 is TGTGCCACCAGCAGGGCGGGACCATTGACAGATACGCAGTATTTT. Its translation is CATSRAGPLTDTQYF.

The rearrangement uses TRBV5-1 and TRBJ2-7, with D tentatively TRBD1 (5 bases). Looked up from germline, CDR1 is SGHRS and CDR2 is YFSETQ. The CDR3 length is 12 residues. Trimming removed 5 bases at V and 6 bases at J, with 12 bases between. The CDR3 region is CASRSQGSEQYF. The CDR3 bases are TGCGCCAGCAGGTCTCAGGGCTCCGAGCAGTACTTC.

The V gene is TRBV28, the J gene TRBJ2-7, with D perhaps TRBD2 (6 bases). V was clipped by 2 bases and J by 2 bases, with 13 bases between them. The length of the CDR3 is 15 residues. CDR1 is MDHEN, CDR2 SYDVKM, per germline. CDR3 loop: CASSLPGSGAYEQYF. CDR3 sequence (DNA): TGTGCCAGCAGTTTACCGGGTAGCGGAGCCTACGAGCAGTACTTC.

This clonotype was seen a single time. The V call is TRBV28, the J call TRBJ2-3; no firm D call. The end of the DNA fits TRBJ2-5 better, so the J call may be wrong. The CDR3 runs to 15 residues. Germline CDR1 reads MDHEN; CDR2 reads SYDVKM. The CDR3 nucleotides read TGTGCCAGCAGTTATTCCCATATGCGGACGGAGACCCAGTACTTC. Protein: CASSYSHMRTETQYF.